A single sample is the source of the 4 T cell receptor beta chains below, sequenced in a study of OX40 agonist ivuxolimab in advanced cancers. Libraries came from the immunoSEQ multiplex PCR assay. The table was pulled from immuneACCESS by TCRdb, which kept in-frame rearrangements only. Such tables lose some clones; where checked, under half of the loss comes from unresolved V genes, and the rest has no known cause. This sample holds roughly 70,000 clones; just under 90% were observed only once. 0.4% to 0.65% of the sample is held by the ten biggest clonotypes. The sample consisted of CD4+ or CD8+ T cells sorted from blood, taken in a trial of the OX40 agonist ivuxolimab. These receptor sequences come from an adult with an advanced solid tumor such as melanoma, head and neck, liver or kidney cancer.

The V gene is TRBV7-3, the J gene TRBJ2-2; D ambiguous. V dropped 10 bases and J dropped 1 base, with 13 bases sitting between them. This CDR3 contains 14 residues. Germline CDR1 SGHTA, CDR2 FQGTGA. CDR3 sequence: CATIGILNTGELFF. CDR3 in DNA: TGTGCCACAATTGGGATTTTGAACACCGGGGAGCTGTTTTTT.

CDR3 sequence reads: CASSEGTKPQHF. The CDR3 bases are TGCGCCAGCAGTGAGGGGACAAAGCCCCAGCATTTT. The chain recombines TRBV10-1 with TRBJ1-5, with D perhaps TRBD1 (6 bases). V shed 2 bases and J shed 8 bases, with 7 bases lying between them. The CDR3 is 12 amino acids. The germline CDR1 and CDR2 sequences are WNHNN and SYGVQD (reference sequence).

This chain uses TRBV7-9 with TRBJ2-5; 9 bases map to TRBD1. Germline lookup yields CDR1 SEHNR and CDR2 FQNEAQ (reference sequence). V dropped 5 bases and J dropped 4; count of bases not matched to a gene: 8. CDR3 length: 15 amino acids. CDR3 DNA sequence: TGTGCCAGCAGCACGGGACAGGGTCGTGGAGAGACCCAGTACTTC. This codes for CASSTGQGRGETQYF.

The V call is TRBV5-4, the J call TRBJ2-2, with D unresolved. The CDR3 consists of 16 residues. Trimming shortened V by 4 bases and J by 0 bases, and 13 bases separated the two germline ends. Germline values: CDR1 SGHNT, CDR2 YYREEE (reference sequence). The CDR3 DNA is TGTGCCAGCAGCCCTGGGTTTGCGGCGAACACCGGGGAGCTGTTTTTT. Residues: CASSPGFAANTGELFF.